This is a list of T cell receptor beta chains from one sample in a study of cytomegalovirus exposure and HLA in healthy donors. Sequenced by immunoSEQ multiplex PCR; TCRdb stores in-frame clones only, minus some. The data show around 100,000 clones, with about two thirds seen just once and approximately 8.6% held by the top ten. Sequencing was done on a sample of PBMCs. The receptors here all came from a man aged 25-45 years in good health and CMV-seropositive. Each CDR3 is given with its conserved first and last residue. A D gene is named only where the DNA matches it firmly. Not every row has a clone size; where given, it reads once, few, many or a size class.

j_call d_call clone_size v_call cdr3_aa cdr3_nt
TRBJ2-5 . few TRBV7-2 CASSLRGDIQETQYF TGTGCCAGCAGCTTACGCGGGGATATCCAAGAGACCCAGTACTTC
TRBJ1-2 . once TRBV18 CASSPTGLALGGYTF TGTGCCAGCTCACCGACGGGGTTAGCGCTTGGGGGCTACACCTTC
TRBJ1-2 TRBD1 few TRBV10-3 CAIKDRGLYGYTF TGTGCCATCAAGGACAGGGGACTCTATGGCTACACCTTC
TRBJ2-7 TRBD2 once TRBV13 CASSTGQGGLAGAYEQYF TGTGCCAGCAGCACCGGACAGGGGGGACTAGCGGGGGCCTACGAGCAGTACTTC
TRBJ2-2 TRBD2 few TRBV5-5 CASSYRREGLVGELFF TGTGCCAGCAGCTATCGGCGGGAGGGGTTGGTCGGGGAGCTGTTTTTT
TRBJ1-1 . once TRBV5-8 CASSLRQINTEAFF TGTGCCAGCAGCTTGAGACAGATAAACACTGAAGCTTTCTTT
TRBJ2-7 TRBD1 few TRBV5-6 CASRWGQGAYEQYF TGTGCCAGCAGGTGGGGACAGGGTGCCTACGAGCAGTACTTC
TRBJ2-1 . . TRBV19 CASSTIASQYNEQFF TGTGCCAGTAGTACGATAGCGAGCCAGTACAATGAGCAGTTCTTC
TRBJ2-7 TRBD1 . TRBV7-6 CASSHGGTGGMSYEQYF TGTGCCAGCAGCCATGGGGGGACAGGGGGCATGTCCTACGAGCAGTACTTC
TRBJ1-1 . . TRBV9 CASSDGQGWGAFF TGTGCCAGCAGCGACGGGCAGGGTTGGGGAGCTTTCTTT
TRBJ2-7 . . TRBV5-4 CASSRTRGVDEQYF TGTGCCAGCAGCCGAACCAGGGGGGTCGACGAGCAGTACTTC
TRBJ2-1 . . TRBV7-8 CASSLNGNEQFF TGTGCCAGCAGCTTAAACGGCAATGAGCAGTTCTTC
TRBJ2-7 TRBD2 . TRBV5-4 CASSFRGESYEQYF TGTGCCAGCAGCTTCCGGGGGGAATCCTACGAGCAGTACTTC
TRBJ2-1 . . TRBV4-3 CASSGYNGGLPESSYNEQFF TGCGCCAGCAGCGGCTATAATGGGGGACTTCCAGAGAGCTCCTACAATGAGCAGTTCTTC
TRBJ2-1 . . TRBV2 CASSMRWLSPYNEQFF TGTGCCAGCAGTATGAGGTGGCTCAGCCCCTACAATGAGCAGTTCTTC
TRBJ2-2 TRBD1 . TRBV6-1 CASSGTGDTGELFF TGTGCCAGCAGTGGGACAGGGGACACCGGGGAGCTGTTTTTT
TRBJ1-6 TRBD1 many TRBV11-1 CASRQDRGDSPLHF TGTGCCAGCAGACAGGACAGGGGCGATTCACCCCTCCACTTT
TRBJ2-2 . . TRBV7-8 CASSLLLGLNTGELFF TGTGCCAGCAGCTTACTTCTGGGACTTAACACCGGGGAGCTGTTTTTT
TRBJ2-1 TRBD1 . TRBV5-6 CASSPPGTGENNEQFF TGTGCCAGCAGTCCGCCCGGGACAGGGGAAAACAATGAGCAGTTCTTC
TRBJ1-2 . few TRBV27 CASRPLEGGNYGYTF TGTGCCAGCAGGCCGCTGGAGGGCGGTAACTATGGCTACACCTTC
TRBJ2-7 TRBD1 . TRBV6-5 CASSRDRPPYEQYF TGTGCCAGCAGCAGGGACAGGCCTCCCTACGAGCAGTACTTC
TRBJ1-5 TRBD1 . TRBV19 CASTPGDSINQPQHF TGTGCCAGTACTCCAGGGGACAGCATCAATCAGCCCCAGCATTTT
TRBJ2-2 TRBD2 . TRBV7-3 CASSFSSGRAVIPGELFF TGTGCCAGCAGCTTTTCTAGCGGGAGGGCAGTGATCCCCGGGGAGCTGTTTTTT
TRBJ1-5 TRBD1 . TRBV7-9 CASSHGRTGHQPQHF TGTGCCAGCAGCCATGGGAGGACAGGGCATCAGCCCCAGCATTTT
TRBJ1-2 TRBD1 . TRBV9 CASSYLGTGGDGYTF TGTGCCAGCAGCTACCTAGGGACAGGGGGAGATGGCTACACCTTC
TRBJ1-1 TRBD1 . TRBV28 CASKRGQLNTEAFF TGTGCCAGCAAAAGGGGACAGCTGAACACTGAAGCTTTCTTT
TRBJ2-5 . . TRBV5-1 CASSSGSRETQYF TGCGCCAGCAGCTCAGGGTCCCGAGAGACCCAGTACTTC
TRBJ2-3 TRBD2 . TRBV5-1 CASSREGASTDTQYF TGCGCCAGCAGTCGGGAGGGAGCATCCACAGATACGCAGTATTTT
TRBJ1-6 TRBD1 . TRBV10-3 CAISEQDRASNSPLHF TGTGCCATCAGTGAACAGGACAGGGCGTCTAATTCACCCCTCCACTTT
TRBJ1-2 . . TRBV6-5 CASSLQVNYGYTF TGTGCCAGCAGTTTACAGGTTAACTATGGCTACACCTTC
TRBJ2-2 . . TRBV10-3 CAIHGNTGELFF TGTGCCATCCACGGGAACACCGGGGAGCTGTTTTTT
TRBJ1-2 TRBD1 . TRBV14 CASSQARTGVGYTF TGTGCCAGCAGCCAAGCAAGGACAGGGGTTGGCTACACCTTC
TRBJ2-1 . . TRBV7-9 CASSRLGGGFF TGTGCCAGCAGCCGACTAGGTGGAGGGTTCTTC
TRBJ1-1 . . TRBV2 CASQLKVGGEAFF TGTGCCAGCCAGCTGAAGGTAGGAGGTGAAGCTTTCTTT
TRBJ2-7 TRBD1 few TRBV12-5 CASGRGQYEQYF TGTGCTAGTGGGAGGGGGCAATACGAGCAGTACTTC
TRBJ2-7 TRBD1 . TRBV18 CASSPGQESSYEQYF TGTGCCAGCTCACCTGGACAGGAGAGCTCCTACGAGCAGTACTTC
TRBJ1-2 TRBD1 few TRBV2 CASSAGQGFYGYTF TGTGCCAGCAGCGCGGGACAGGGGTTCTATGGCTACACCTTC
TRBJ2-7 TRBD1 . TRBV7-9 CASSLAGQDYEQYF TGTGCCAGCAGCTTAGCGGGACAGGACTACGAGCAGTACTTC
TRBJ2-7 . . TRBV5-6 CANQDRGGSSYEQYF TGTGCCAATCAAGACAGGGGCGGGAGCTCCTACGAGCAGTACTTC
TRBJ2-3 TRBD1 . TRBV2 CASSARQGRTDTQYF TGTGCCAGCAGTGCCCGACAGGGAAGGACAGATACGCAGTATTTT
TRBJ1-1 . few TRBV30 CAFLRGAKTEAFF TGTGCCTTCCTTCGGGGGGCGAAGACTGAAGCTTTCTTT
TRBJ2-1 . once TRBV6-6 CASSLNPGNEQFF TGTGCCAGCAGTTTGAATCCGGGGAACGAGCAGTTCTTC
TRBJ2-7 . . TRBV4-1 CASSQDERYSYEQYF TGCGCCAGCAGCCAAGATGAGCGGTACTCCTACGAGCAGTACTTC
TRBJ2-7 TRBD2 . TRBV9 CASSAGLAGAPYEQYF TGTGCCAGCAGCGCCGGACTAGCGGGGGCCCCCTACGAGCAGTACTTC
TRBJ1-6 TRBD1 . TRBV10-3 CATTGQANANSPLHF TGTGCCACGACGGGACAGGCAAACGCCAATTCACCCCTCCACTTT